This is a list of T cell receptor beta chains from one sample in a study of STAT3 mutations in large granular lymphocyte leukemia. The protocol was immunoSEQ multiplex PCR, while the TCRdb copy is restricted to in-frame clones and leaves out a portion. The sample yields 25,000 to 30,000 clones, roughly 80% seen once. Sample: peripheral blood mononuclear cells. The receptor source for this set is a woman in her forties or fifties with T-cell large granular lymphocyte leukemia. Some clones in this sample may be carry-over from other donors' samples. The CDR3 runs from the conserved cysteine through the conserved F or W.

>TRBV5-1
CASSGDRGQSGYTF
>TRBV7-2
CASSSRRGPNYGYTF
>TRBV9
CASSGWTGEAFF
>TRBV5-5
CASSLKETGLNTEAFF
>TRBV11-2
CASSLVNGVRQPQHF
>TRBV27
CASSLSQGAIYNEQFF
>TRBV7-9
CASSSRYDRGSTDTQYF
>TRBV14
CASSLQPGRYGNIQYF
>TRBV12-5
CASGRDSRGDTQYF
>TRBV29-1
CSVGLRGAEQYF
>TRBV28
CASSLTSMETQYF
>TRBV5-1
CASSLEFVRHSSYEQYF
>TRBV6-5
CASIRGDDGYTF
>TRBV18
CASSPERNTEAFF
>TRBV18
CASSPPNTGELFF
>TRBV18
CASSPDHSNQPQHF
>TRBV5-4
CASRGQRNTEAFF
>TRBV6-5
CASSLGGQPQHF
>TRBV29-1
CSVGALPNQPQHF
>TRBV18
CASSPPSGTEAFF
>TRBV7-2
CASSLGSWDASRETQYF
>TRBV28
CASTATGPNYGYTF
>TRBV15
CATSRDIFDSGNTIYF
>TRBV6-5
CASGTRQGYEQYF
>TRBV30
CAWSQGGTGRRMRGYTF